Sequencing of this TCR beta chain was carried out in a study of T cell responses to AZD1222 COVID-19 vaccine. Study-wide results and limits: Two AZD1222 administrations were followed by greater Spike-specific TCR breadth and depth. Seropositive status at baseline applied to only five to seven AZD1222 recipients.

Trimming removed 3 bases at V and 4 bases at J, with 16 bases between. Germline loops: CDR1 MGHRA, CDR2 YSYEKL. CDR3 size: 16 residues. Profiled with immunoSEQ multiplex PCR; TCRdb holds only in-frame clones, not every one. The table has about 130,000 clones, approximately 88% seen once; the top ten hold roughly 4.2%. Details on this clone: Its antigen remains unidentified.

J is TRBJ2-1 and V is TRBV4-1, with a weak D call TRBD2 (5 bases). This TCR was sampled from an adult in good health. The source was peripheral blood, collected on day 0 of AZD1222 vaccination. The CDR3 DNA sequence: TGCGCCAGCAGCCATGGTTGGCTAGCAGGTTACAATGAGCAGTTCTTC. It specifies CASSHGWLAGYNEQFF.